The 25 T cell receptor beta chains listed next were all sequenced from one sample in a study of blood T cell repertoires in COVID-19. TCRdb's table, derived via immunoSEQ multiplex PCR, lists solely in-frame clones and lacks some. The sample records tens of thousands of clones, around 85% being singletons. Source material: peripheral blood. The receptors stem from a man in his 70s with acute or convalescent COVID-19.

Here the CDR3 DNA reads TGTGCCAGCAGCGCCCAGGGGGGCGCACAGTTCTTC. It codes for CASSAQGGAQFF. J is TRBJ2-1 and V is TRBV2; D is possibly TRBD1 (7 bases). Germline CDR1 is SNHLY and CDR2 is FYNNEI. The CDR3 loop spans 12 amino acids. V was clipped by 6 bases and J by 13 bases, with 16 bases between them.

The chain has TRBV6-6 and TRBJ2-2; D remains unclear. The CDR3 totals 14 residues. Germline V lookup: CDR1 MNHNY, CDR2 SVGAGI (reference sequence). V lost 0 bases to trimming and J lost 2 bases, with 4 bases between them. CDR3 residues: CASSYSTNTGELFF. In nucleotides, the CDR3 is TGTGCCAGCAGTTACTCGACTAACACCGGGGAGCTGTTTTTT.

The CDR3 region is CAISEPTGTSGGWNEQFF. CDR3 coding DNA: TGTGCCATCAGTGAGCCGACCGGGACTAGCGGGGGGTGGAATGAGCAGTTCTTC. The chain recombines TRBV10-3 with TRBJ2-1; 15 nucleotides match TRBD2. J gave up 7 bases and V 2 bases, and 9 bases lay outside the gene matches. CDR1 is ENHRY, CDR2 SYGVKD, per germline. The CDR3 is 18 amino acids.

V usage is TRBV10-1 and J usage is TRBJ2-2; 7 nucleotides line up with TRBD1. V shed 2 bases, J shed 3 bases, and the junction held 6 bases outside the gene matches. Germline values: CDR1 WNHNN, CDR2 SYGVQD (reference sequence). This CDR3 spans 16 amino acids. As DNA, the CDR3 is TGCGCCAGCAGTGAGGTTACAGGGGTTTACACCGGGGAGCTGTTTTTT. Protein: CASSEVTGVYTGELFF.

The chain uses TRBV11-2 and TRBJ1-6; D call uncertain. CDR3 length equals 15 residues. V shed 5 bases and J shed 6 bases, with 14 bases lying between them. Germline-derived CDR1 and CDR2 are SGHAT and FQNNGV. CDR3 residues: CASSPSAVLNSPLHF. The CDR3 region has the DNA TGTGCCAGCAGCCCTTCCGCGGTCCTTAATTCACCCCTCCACTTT.

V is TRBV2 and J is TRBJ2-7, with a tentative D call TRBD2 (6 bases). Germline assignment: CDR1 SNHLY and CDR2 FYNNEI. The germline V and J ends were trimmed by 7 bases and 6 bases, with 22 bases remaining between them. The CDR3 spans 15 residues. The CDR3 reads CASKYGGILPPEQYF. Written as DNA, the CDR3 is TGTGCCAGCAAATACGGGGGTATCCTACCTCCCGAGCAGTACTTC.

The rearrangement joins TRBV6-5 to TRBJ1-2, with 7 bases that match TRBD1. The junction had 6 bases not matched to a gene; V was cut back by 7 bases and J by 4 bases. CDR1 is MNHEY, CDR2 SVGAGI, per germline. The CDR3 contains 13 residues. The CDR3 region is CASTRQGSYGYTF. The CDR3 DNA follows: TGTGCCAGCACACGACAGGGTAGCTATGGCTACACCTTC.

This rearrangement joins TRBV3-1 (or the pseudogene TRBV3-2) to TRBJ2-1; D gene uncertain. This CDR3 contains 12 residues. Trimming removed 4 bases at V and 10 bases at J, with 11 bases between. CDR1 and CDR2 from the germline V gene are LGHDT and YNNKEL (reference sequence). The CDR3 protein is CASSRQNSEQFF. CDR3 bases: TGTGCCAGCAGCCGGCAAAATAGCGAGCAGTTCTTC.

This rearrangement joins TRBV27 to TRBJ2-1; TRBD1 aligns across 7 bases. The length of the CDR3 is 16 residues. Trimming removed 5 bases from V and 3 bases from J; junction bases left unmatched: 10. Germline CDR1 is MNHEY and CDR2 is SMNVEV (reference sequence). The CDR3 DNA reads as TGTGCCAGCAGTCCCCCCAGGCAGGGGGACTACAATGAGCAGTTCTTC. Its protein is CASSPPRQGDYNEQFF.

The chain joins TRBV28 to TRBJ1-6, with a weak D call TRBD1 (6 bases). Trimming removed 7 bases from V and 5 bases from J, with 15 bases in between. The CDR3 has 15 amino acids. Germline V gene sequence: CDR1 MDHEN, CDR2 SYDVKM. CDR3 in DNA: TGTGCCAGCATGGAGTCGACAGGTGATAATTCACCCCTCCACTTT. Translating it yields CASMESTGDNSPLHF.

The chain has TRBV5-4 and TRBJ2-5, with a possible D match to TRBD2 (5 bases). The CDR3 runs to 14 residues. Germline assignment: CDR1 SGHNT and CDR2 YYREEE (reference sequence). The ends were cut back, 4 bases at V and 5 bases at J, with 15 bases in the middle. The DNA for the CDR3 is TGTGCCAGCAGCCCCGTCAGAGGGCTGGAGACCCAGTACTTC. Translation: CASSPVRGLETQYF.

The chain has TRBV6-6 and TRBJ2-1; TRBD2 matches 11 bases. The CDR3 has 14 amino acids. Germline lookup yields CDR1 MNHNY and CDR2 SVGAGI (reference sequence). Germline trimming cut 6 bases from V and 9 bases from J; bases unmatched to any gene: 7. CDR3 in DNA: TGTGCCAGCAGGACGGGACTAGCGGCTCTTGAGCAGTTCTTC. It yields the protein CASRTGLAALEQFF.

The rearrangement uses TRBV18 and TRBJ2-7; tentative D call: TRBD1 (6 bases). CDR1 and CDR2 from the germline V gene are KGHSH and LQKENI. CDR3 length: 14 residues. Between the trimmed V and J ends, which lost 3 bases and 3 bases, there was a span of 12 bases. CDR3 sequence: CASSPTGIDYEQYF. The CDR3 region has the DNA TGTGCCAGCTCACCTACAGGGATCGACTACGAGCAGTACTTC.

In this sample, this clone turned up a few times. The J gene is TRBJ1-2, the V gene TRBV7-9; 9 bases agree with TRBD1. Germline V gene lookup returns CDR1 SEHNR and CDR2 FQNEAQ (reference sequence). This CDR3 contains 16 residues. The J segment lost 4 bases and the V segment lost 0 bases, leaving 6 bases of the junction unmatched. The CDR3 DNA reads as TGTGCCAGCAGCTTAGCGGGGACAGGGAGAGGCTATGGCTACACCTTC. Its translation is CASSLAGTGRGYGYTF. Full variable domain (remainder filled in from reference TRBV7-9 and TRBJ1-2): DTGVSQNPRHKITKRGQNVTFRCDPISEHNRLYWYRQTLGQGPEFLTYFQNEAQLEKSRLLSDRFSAERPKGSFSTLEIQRTEQGDSAMYLCASSLAGTGRGYGYTFGSGTRLTVV.

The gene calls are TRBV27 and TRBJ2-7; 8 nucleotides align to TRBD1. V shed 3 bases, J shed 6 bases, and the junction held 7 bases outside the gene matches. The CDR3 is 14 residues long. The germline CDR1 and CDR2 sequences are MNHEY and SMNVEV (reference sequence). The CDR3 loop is CASSFLQGGSEQYF. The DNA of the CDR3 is TGTGCCAGCAGTTTCCTACAGGGGGGAAGCGAGCAGTACTTC.

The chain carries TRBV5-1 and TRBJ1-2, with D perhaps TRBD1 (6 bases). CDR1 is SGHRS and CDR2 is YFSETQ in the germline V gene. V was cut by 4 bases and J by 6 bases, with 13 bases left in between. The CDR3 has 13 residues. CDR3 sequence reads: CASSPPDSDGYTF. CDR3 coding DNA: TGCGCCAGCAGCCCCCCGGACAGTGATGGCTACACCTTC.

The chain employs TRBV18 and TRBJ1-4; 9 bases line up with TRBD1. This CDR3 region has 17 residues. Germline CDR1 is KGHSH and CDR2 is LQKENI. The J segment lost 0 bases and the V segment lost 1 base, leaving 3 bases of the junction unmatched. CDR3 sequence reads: CASSPRGQGATNEKLFF. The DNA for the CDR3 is TGTGCCAGCTCACCACGGGGACAGGGAGCAACTAATGAAAAACTGTTTTTT.

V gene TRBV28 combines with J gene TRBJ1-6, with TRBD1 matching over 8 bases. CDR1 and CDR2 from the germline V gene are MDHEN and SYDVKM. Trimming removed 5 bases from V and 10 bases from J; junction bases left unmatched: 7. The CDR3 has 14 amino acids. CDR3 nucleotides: TGTGCCAGCAGTACCGGACAGGGTCTCTCACCCCTCCACTTT. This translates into CASSTGQGLSPLHF.

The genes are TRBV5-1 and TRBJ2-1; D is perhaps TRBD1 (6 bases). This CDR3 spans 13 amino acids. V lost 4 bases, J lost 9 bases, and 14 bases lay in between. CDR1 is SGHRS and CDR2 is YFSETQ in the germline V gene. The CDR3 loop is CASSARGRIEQFF. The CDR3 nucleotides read TGCGCCAGCAGCGCCAGGGGTCGGATTGAGCAGTTCTTC.

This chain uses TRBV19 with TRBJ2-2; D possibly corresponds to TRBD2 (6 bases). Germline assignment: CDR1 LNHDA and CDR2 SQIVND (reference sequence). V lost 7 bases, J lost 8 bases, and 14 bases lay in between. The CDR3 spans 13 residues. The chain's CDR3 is CASNRGNAGELFF. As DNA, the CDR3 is TGTGCCAGTAATCGGGGGAACGCGGGGGAGCTGTTTTTT.

The CDR3 loop is CASSLFYEAYEQYF. The CDR3 coding sequence is TGTGCCAGCAGTTTATTTTACGAGGCCTACGAGCAGTACTTC. This chain connects TRBV6-5 to TRBJ2-7; D is uncertain. V was trimmed by 4 bases and J by 2 bases, leaving 12 bases between them. The CDR3 has 14 amino acids. CDR1 is MNHEY and CDR2 is SVGAGI in the germline V gene.

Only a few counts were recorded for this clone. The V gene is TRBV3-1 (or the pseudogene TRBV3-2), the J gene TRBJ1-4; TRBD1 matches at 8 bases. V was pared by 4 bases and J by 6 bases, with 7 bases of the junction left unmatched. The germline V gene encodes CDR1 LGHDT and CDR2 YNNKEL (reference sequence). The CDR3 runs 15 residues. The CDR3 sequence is CASSLRTGLDEKLFF. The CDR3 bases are TGTGCCAGCAGCCTTCGGACAGGGTTAGATGAAAAACTGTTTTTT.

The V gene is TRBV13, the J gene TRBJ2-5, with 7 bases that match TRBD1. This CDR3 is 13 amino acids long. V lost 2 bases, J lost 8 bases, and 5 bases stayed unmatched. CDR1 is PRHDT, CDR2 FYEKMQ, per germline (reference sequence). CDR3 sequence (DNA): TGTGCCAGCAGCTTACTGGGACAGAGTACCCAGTACTTC. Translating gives CASSLLGQSTQYF. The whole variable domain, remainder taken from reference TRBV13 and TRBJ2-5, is AAGVIQSPRHLIKEKRETATLKCYPIPRHDTVYWYQQGPGQDPQFLISFYEKMQSDKGSIPDRFSAQQFSDYHSELNMSSLELGDSALYFCASSLLGQSTQYFGPGTRLLVL.

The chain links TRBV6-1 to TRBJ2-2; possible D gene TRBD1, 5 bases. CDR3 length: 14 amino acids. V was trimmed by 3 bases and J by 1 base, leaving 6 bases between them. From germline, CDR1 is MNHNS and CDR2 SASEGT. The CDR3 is CASSDRVNTGELFF. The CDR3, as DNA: TGTGCCAGCAGTGACAGGGTGAACACCGGGGAGCTGTTTTTT.

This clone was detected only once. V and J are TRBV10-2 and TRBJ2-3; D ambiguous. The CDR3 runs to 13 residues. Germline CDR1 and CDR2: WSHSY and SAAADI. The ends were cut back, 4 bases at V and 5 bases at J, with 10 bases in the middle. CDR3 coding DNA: TGCGCCAGCAGTGGGCAGGATGTAGATACGCAGTATTTT. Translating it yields CASSGQDVDTQYF.